The rows below give T cell receptor beta chains drawn from one sample of a study of cytomegalovirus exposure and HLA in healthy donors. Only in-frame clones appear in the TCRdb table, and some are missing; sequencing was by immunoSEQ multiplex PCR. The table shows approximately 120,000 clones, with about three quarters occurring only once. The sequenced material came from PBMCs. These receptors were collected from a man aged 50 to 59 in good health and CMV-seronegative. Both conserved end residues are part of each CDR3. D genes are given only for firm matches. The listing skips clone size in some rows; elsewhere it reads once, few, many or a size class.

j_gene: TRBJ1-5; v_gene: TRBV2; len: 13; abundance: -; d_gene: -; CDR3nt: TGTGCCTGGGGGACACCCGGCAATCAGCCCCAGCATTTT; CDR3aa: CAWGTPGNQPQHF
j_gene: TRBJ2-4; v_gene: TRBV6-5; len: 14; abundance: -; d_gene: -; CDR3nt: TGTGCCAGCAGTTACTCGAATCAGGTGGGCCACCAGTACTTC; CDR3aa: CASSYSNQVGHQYF
j_gene: TRBJ1-2; v_gene: TRBV7-2; len: 14; abundance: -; d_gene: -; CDR3nt: TGTGCCAGCAGCTTCTCCACGGAGGTGCGTGGCTACACCTTC; CDR3aa: CASSFSTEVRGYTF
j_gene: TRBJ2-3; v_gene: TRBV6-1; len: 14; abundance: -; d_gene: TRBD2; CDR3nt: TGTGCCAGCAGTGAGCGGGGGGCGACAGATACGCAGTATTTT; CDR3aa: CASSERGATDTQYF
j_gene: TRBJ2-5; v_gene: TRBV25-1; len: 14; abundance: -; d_gene: -; CDR3nt: TGTGCCAGCAGTGACCTCCAAGGGGCCGAGACCCAGTACTTC; CDR3aa: CASSDLQGAETQYF
j_gene: TRBJ1-4; v_gene: TRBV5-4; len: 13; abundance: -; d_gene: -; CDR3nt: TGTGCCAGCAGCCAGGGTTTAGAGGAAAAACTGTTTTTT; CDR3aa: CASSQGLEEKLFF
j_gene: TRBJ2-3; v_gene: TRBV4-3; len: 16; abundance: -; d_gene: -; CDR3nt: TGCGCCAGCAGCCAAGATTGGGGGAGGAGCACAGATACGCAGTATTTT; CDR3aa: CASSQDWGRSTDTQYF
j_gene: TRBJ1-2; v_gene: TRBV5-6; len: 16; abundance: once; d_gene: -; CDR3nt: TGTGCCAGCAGCCGAACCGGTCGGCCAGGGAACTATGGCTACACCTTC; CDR3aa: CASSRTGRPGNYGYTF
j_gene: TRBJ1-1; v_gene: TRBV6-4; len: 14; abundance: -; d_gene: -; CDR3nt: TGTGCCAGCAGGAGGGAACGGGCGGACACTGAAGCTTTCTTT; CDR3aa: CASRRERADTEAFF
j_gene: TRBJ2-7; v_gene: TRBV19; len: 15; abundance: -; d_gene: -; CDR3nt: TGTGCCAGTAGTATCTCGGCAGGGCGCGTCTACGAGCAGTACTTC; CDR3aa: CASSISAGRVYEQYF
j_gene: TRBJ2-7; v_gene: TRBV6-6; len: 14; abundance: -; d_gene: TRBD2; CDR3nt: TGTGCCAGCAGACCGCCGGCGGGGGGCTACGAGCAGTACTTC; CDR3aa: CASRPPAGGYEQYF
j_gene: TRBJ2-1; v_gene: TRBV6-1; len: 12; abundance: -; d_gene: -; CDR3nt: TGTGCCAGCAGTGAAGGAGGGAATGAGCAGTTCTTC; CDR3aa: CASSEGGNEQFF
j_gene: TRBJ2-5; v_gene: TRBV6-6; len: 13; abundance: -; d_gene: -; CDR3nt: TGTGCCAGCGCTCGGGAAGGGAGAGAGACCCAGTACTTC; CDR3aa: CASAREGRETQYF
j_gene: TRBJ1-5; v_gene: TRBV18; len: 13; abundance: -; d_gene: -; CDR3nt: TGTGCCAGCTCACAGGAGAGCAATCAGCCCCAGCATTTT; CDR3aa: CASSQESNQPQHF
j_gene: TRBJ1-2; v_gene: TRBV7-2; len: 14; abundance: -; d_gene: TRBD1; CDR3nt: TGTGCCAGCACCTCCTGGGACAGGGGAATAGGCTACACCTTC; CDR3aa: CASTSWDRGIGYTF
j_gene: TRBJ1-2; v_gene: TRBV7-2; len: 14; abundance: -; d_gene: -; CDR3nt: TGTGCCAGCAGCCCCGGGGGGGCCCACTATGGCTACACCTTC; CDR3aa: CASSPGGAHYGYTF
j_gene: TRBJ2-7; v_gene: TRBV11-3; len: 15; abundance: -; d_gene: -; CDR3nt: TGTGCCAGCAGCTTAGAGGGCGACAGCTCCTACGAGCAGTACTTC; CDR3aa: CASSLEGDSSYEQYF
j_gene: TRBJ2-1; v_gene: TRBV7-9; len: 14; abundance: -; d_gene: TRBD2; CDR3nt: TGTGCCGGAACGGGACTAGCGGGGTCTAGTGAGCAGTTCTTC; CDR3aa: CAGTGLAGSSEQFF
j_gene: TRBJ1-1; v_gene: TRBV2; len: 14; abundance: -; d_gene: TRBD1; CDR3nt: TGTGCCAGCTCCCTCGGCAGGGGGGACACTGAAGCTTTCTTT; CDR3aa: CASSLGRGDTEAFF
j_gene: TRBJ1-6; v_gene: TRBV15; len: 12; abundance: -; d_gene: -; CDR3nt: TGTGCCACCAGCAGCAATAATTCACCCCTCCACTTT; CDR3aa: CATSSNNSPLHF
j_gene: TRBJ1-5; v_gene: TRBV11-2; len: 14; abundance: -; d_gene: -; CDR3nt: TGTGCCAGCAGCCCGGGAGGCTGGCGGCAGCCCCAGCATTTT; CDR3aa: CASSPGGWRQPQHF
j_gene: TRBJ2-1; v_gene: TRBV5-1; len: 15; abundance: -; d_gene: TRBD1; CDR3nt: TGCGCCAGCAGCGTAACAGGGGGCTCCTACAATGAGCAGTTCTTC; CDR3aa: CASSVTGGSYNEQFF
j_gene: TRBJ1-4; v_gene: TRBV6-1; len: 15; abundance: -; d_gene: -; CDR3nt: TGTGCCAGCAGTGAACCGGGGGCAACTAATGAAAAACTGTTTTTT; CDR3aa: CASSEPGATNEKLFF
j_gene: TRBJ1-1; v_gene: TRBV7-9; len: 15; abundance: -; d_gene: TRBD1; CDR3nt: TGTGCCAGCAGCTTAGGGCAGGGGGTGGGCACTGAAGCTTTCTTT; CDR3aa: CASSLGQGVGTEAFF
j_gene: TRBJ1-1; v_gene: TRBV29-1; len: 12; abundance: -; d_gene: -; CDR3nt: TGCAGCGTTCATGACTCAGGGACAGAAGCTTTCTTT; CDR3aa: CSVHDSGTEAFF
j_gene: TRBJ2-1; v_gene: TRBV7-2; len: 14; abundance: -; d_gene: -; CDR3nt: TGTGCCAGCAGCTCTAGGAGGGTCGGGAATGAGCAGTTCTTC; CDR3aa: CASSSRRVGNEQFF
j_gene: TRBJ1-2; v_gene: TRBV7-2; len: 14; abundance: -; d_gene: -; CDR3nt: TGTGCCAGCAGCTACGGACAGAGGGACTATGGCTACACCTTC; CDR3aa: CASSYGQRDYGYTF
j_gene: TRBJ2-2; v_gene: TRBV9; len: 15; abundance: -; d_gene: -; CDR3nt: TGTGCCAGCAGCGCCCGCGGAGGGGTAGCCGGGGAGCTGTTTTTT; CDR3aa: CASSARGGVAGELFF
j_gene: TRBJ2-3; v_gene: TRBV5-1; len: 16; abundance: -; d_gene: TRBD2; CDR3nt: TGCGCCAGCAGCGAACGCCGGGGGGGGAGCACAGATACGCAGTATTTT; CDR3aa: CASSERRGGSTDTQYF
j_gene: TRBJ2-2; v_gene: TRBV5-6; len: 15; abundance: -; d_gene: -; CDR3nt: TGTGCCAGCAGCTCTGGGCCCGAGGGCCCCGGGGAGCTGTTTTTT; CDR3aa: CASSSGPEGPGELFF
j_gene: TRBJ1-5; v_gene: TRBV5-1; len: 14; abundance: -; d_gene: TRBD1; CDR3nt: TGCGCCAGCAGCCTAGGGACAGACAATCAGCCCCAGCATTTT; CDR3aa: CASSLGTDNQPQHF
j_gene: TRBJ2-5; v_gene: TRBV5-4; len: 16; abundance: -; d_gene: TRBD2; CDR3nt: TGTGCCAGCAGCTTGAGGGCGCAGGGAGGGAGAGAGACCCAGTACTTC; CDR3aa: CASSLRAQGGRETQYF
j_gene: TRBJ2-5; v_gene: TRBV5-8; len: 16; abundance: once; d_gene: TRBD1; CDR3nt: TGTGCCAGCAGCTTGGGACAGGGGGCTTACCAAGAGACCCAGTACTTC; CDR3aa: CASSLGQGAYQETQYF
j_gene: TRBJ2-5; v_gene: TRBV14; len: 16; abundance: -; d_gene: -; CDR3nt: TGTGCCAGCAGCCGAGGAGGGAGGTCCCGTCAAGAGACCCAGTACTTC; CDR3aa: CASSRGGRSRQETQYF